The 22 T cell receptor beta chains reported below all come from one sample, sequenced in a study of OX40 agonist ivuxolimab in advanced cancers. Sequencing was performed with immunoSEQ multiplex PCR; in TCRdb, only in-frame clones are kept and a portion is missing. The table has around 82,000 clones, around 90% seen once. The material was CD4+ or CD8+ T cells sorted from blood, obtained in a trial of the OX40 agonist ivuxolimab. Receptor source: an adult with an advanced solid tumor such as melanoma, head and neck, liver or kidney cancer.

The V gene is TRBV5-1, the J gene TRBJ2-6; D is possibly TRBD1 or TRBD2 (5 bases each). The V gene's germline CDR1 is SGHRS and CDR2 YFSETQ. This CDR3 is built from 16 residues. The V gene lost 7 bases and the J gene lost 1 base, with 15 bases spanning the gap. The CDR3 coding sequence is TGCGCCAGCGCACGGGACGGAGGTTCTGGGGCCAACGTCCTGACTTTC. Translated, it gives CASARDGGSGANVLTF.

The rearrangement joins TRBV5-4 to TRBJ2-7, with 7 bases aligning to TRBD1. V lost 0 bases, J lost 2 bases, and 8 bases stayed unmatched. Germline V gene lookup returns CDR1 SGHNT and CDR2 YYREEE (reference sequence). The CDR3 contains 16 residues. CDR3 DNA sequence: TGTGCCAGCAGCTTGGATCGTTTCAGGGGGACCTACGAGCAGTACTTC. The encoded protein is CASSLDRFRGTYEQYF.

The rearrangement joins TRBV5-1 to TRBJ2-5; 8 positions match TRBD1. The germline CDR1 and CDR2 sequences are SGHRS and YFSETQ. The CDR3 extends over 15 amino acids. The V and J ends lost 0 bases and 0 bases, in that order; junction bases with no gene match: 1. CDR3 loop: CASSLGTGYQETQYF. The CDR3 bases are TGCGCCAGCAGCTTGGGGACAGGGTACCAAGAGACCCAGTACTTC.

This chain connects TRBV6-5 to TRBJ1-1; D ambiguous. The CDR3 length is 11 residues. CDR1 and CDR2 (germline): MNHEY, SVGAGI. The V end lost 5 bases, the J end lost 5 bases, and 6 bases lay between the germline ends. The CDR3 loop reads CASSPRTEAFF. CDR3 DNA sequence: TGTGCCAGCAGTCCTAGGACTGAAGCTTTCTTT.

The chain carries TRBV2 and TRBJ2-1; D is perhaps TRBD1 (7 bases). Germline V gene sequence: CDR1 SNHLY, CDR2 FYNNEI. The CDR3 loop spans 13 amino acids. Trimming cost V 6 bases and J 9 bases, with 15 bases left between them. The CDR3 here is CASSSGGTGEQFF. In DNA form, the CDR3 reads TGTGCCAGCAGCTCAGGGGGGACGGGTGAGCAGTTCTTC.

Turning to this clone: The junction does not match germline at one end; this may be a read error. The CDR3 reads CASSPVDRPYAQYF. The CDR3 region has the DNA TGTGCCAGCTCACCCGTGGACCGCCCCTACGCGCAGTACTTC. The chain employs TRBV18 and TRBJ2-7; D is uncertain. The germline V gene has CDR1 KGHSH and CDR2 LQKENI. The CDR3 consists of 14 residues.

This sequence joins TRBV10-3 and TRBJ1-1; D uncertain. The CDR3 has 16 amino acids. Between the trimmed V and J ends, which lost 6 bases and 1 base, there was a span of 18 bases. From germline, CDR1 is ENHRY and CDR2 SYGVKD. CDR3 protein: CAISPSTAAKNTEAFF. CDR3 nucleotides: TGTGCCATCAGCCCCTCGACGGCAGCTAAGAACACTGAAGCTTTCTTT.

The J gene is TRBJ2-1, the V gene TRBV11-3; D gene unclear. The CDR3 covers 15 residues. CDR1 and CDR2 from the germline V gene are SGHNT and YENEEA. The V gene lost 1 base and the J gene lost 8 bases, with 15 bases spanning the gap. The CDR3 DNA reads as TGTGCCAGCAGCTTAGGCTTAGTAGTCAGTGATGAGCAGTTCTTC. It codes for CASSLGLVVSDEQFF.

This clone occurred once. The chain joins TRBV11-3 to TRBJ2-3, with 10 positions matching TRBD2. J was trimmed by 7 bases and V by 3 bases; bases with no gene match: 7. The germline V gene has CDR1 SGHNT and CDR2 YENEEA. CDR3 length: 15 residues. The CDR3 here is CASSFSSGRGNTQYF. In DNA, the CDR3 is TGTGCCAGCAGCTTCTCTAGCGGGAGAGGGAATACGCAGTATTTT. The variable domain in full, with the rest retrieved from reference TRBV11-3 and TRBJ2-3, is EAGVVQSPRYKIIEKKQPVAFWCNPISGHNTLYWYLQNLGQGPELLIRYENEEAVDDSQLPKDRFSAERLKGVDSTLKIQPAELGDSAVYLCASSFSSGRGNTQYFGPGTRLTVL.

This clone was seen only once. The rearrangement uses TRBV7-2 and TRBJ1-2; the D is unclear. The CDR3 is 13 residues long. From germline, CDR1 is SGHTA and CDR2 FQGNSA. Deletions cut 1 base from V and 5 bases from J, with 8 bases between. CDR3 nucleotide sequence: TGTGCCAGCAGCTTAGAGGCAGAGTATGGCTACACCTTC. Amino acid sequence: CASSLEAEYGYTF.

The chain joins TRBV5-4 to TRBJ1-1; weak D call: TRBD1 (6 bases). Germline V gene lookup returns CDR1 SGHNT and CDR2 YYREEE (reference sequence). V was clipped by 3 bases and J by 7 bases, with 19 bases between them. This CDR3 has 15 residues. CDR3 bases: TGTGCCAGCAGCTCCGGAGGGGGGCAATTAGGTGAAGCTTTCTTT. Encoded protein: CASSSGGGQLGEAFF.

The chain carries TRBV5-1 and TRBJ2-7; 7 nucleotides align to TRBD1. This CDR3 is 15 amino acids long. Germline loops: CDR1 SGHRS, CDR2 YFSETQ. Losses at the gene ends were 4 bases for V and 1 base for J; bases not matched to a gene: 8. CDR3 in amino acids: CASSPRDSRSYEQYF. DNA of the CDR3: TGCGCCAGCAGCCCCCGGGACAGCCGATCCTACGAGCAGTACTTC.

The V gene is TRBV7-2, the J gene TRBJ2-3, with D possibly TRBD2 on 6 matching bases. V was shortened by 5 bases and J by 0 bases, with 9 bases between the two germline ends. Germline CDR1 reads SGHTA; CDR2 reads FQGNSA. The CDR3 covers 14 residues. The CDR3 DNA follows: TGTGCCAGCAGCGAAGGGACTAGCACAGATACGCAGTATTTT. It codes for CASSEGTSTDTQYF.

The J gene is TRBJ1-2, the V gene TRBV21-1; the table's D gene call, TRBD1, was not cross checked with the DNA. TRBV21-1 constitutes a pseudogene. The length of the CDR3 is 16 residues. The CDR3 sequence is CASSKGTTGESYGYTF. The CDR3 DNA reads as TGTGCCAGCAGCAAAGGGACTACAGGGGAATCCTATGGCTACACCTTC.

The genes are TRBV2 and TRBJ2-5; no clear D. Germline lookup yields CDR1 SNHLY and CDR2 FYNNEI. V was trimmed by 2 bases and J by 5 bases, leaving 12 bases between them. This CDR3 region has 14 residues. CDR3 bases: TGTGCCAGCAGTGAAACTCGGGTTTTGGAGACCCAGTACTTC. Protein: CASSETRVLETQYF.

The rearrangement links TRBV27 to TRBJ1-4; TRBD1 agrees at 7 bases. Looked up from germline, CDR1 is MNHEY and CDR2 is SMNVEV (reference sequence). Trimming cost V 5 bases and J 11 bases; bases outside gene matches: 5. The CDR3 sequence is 12 residues long. In nucleotides, the CDR3 is TGTGCCAGCAGTATTCCGGGACAGAAACTGTTTTTT. Its protein product is CASSIPGQKLFF.

The V call is TRBV27, the J call TRBJ2-7; 9 positions agree with TRBD2. The germline CDR1 and CDR2 sequences are MNHEY and SMNVEV (reference sequence). The ends lost 2 bases at V and 3 bases at J; junction bases unmatched: 5. This CDR3 has 15 residues. The CDR3 coding sequence is TGTGCCAGCAGTTTAAAGGCTAGCGGGAACTACGAGCAGTACTTC. Translating gives CASSLKASGNYEQYF.

The rearrangement uses TRBV7-2 and TRBJ2-1; 7 bases align to TRBD2. Germline lookup yields CDR1 SGHTA and CDR2 FQGNSA. The CDR3 has 16 residues. Germline trimming cut 4 bases from V and 2 bases from J; bases unmatched to any gene: 8. Here the CDR3 DNA reads TGTGCCAGCAGCTCCCCGACTAGCTACACCTACAATGAGCAGTTCTTC. Encoded protein: CASSSPTSYTYNEQFF.

The chain couples TRBV7-2 to TRBJ2-7, with D tentatively TRBD1 (5 bases). The CDR3 extends over 13 amino acids. Trimming pared 2 bases from V and 4 bases from J, leaving 9 bases between. The germline V gene encodes CDR1 SGHTA and CDR2 FQGNSA. The CDR3 is CASSLFRTYEQYF. The CDR3 DNA reads as TGTGCCAGCAGCTTATTTCGGACATACGAGCAGTACTTC.

V and J are TRBV28 and TRBJ1-1, with D unresolved. With 2 bases removed from V and 1 base from J, the gap between germline ends came to 8 bases. The CDR3 has 14 amino acids. CDR1 MDHEN and CDR2 SYDVKM come from the germline V gene. The CDR3 DNA sequence: TGTGCCAGCAGTTTAGGGCCGAGGAACACTGAAGCTTTCTTT. Its translation: CASSLGPRNTEAFF.

The chain couples TRBV19 to TRBJ2-7, with 9 bases lining up with TRBD1. Germline loops: CDR1 LNHDA, CDR2 SQIVND (reference sequence). This CDR3 is 15 amino acids long. The junction had 3 bases not matched to a gene; V was cut back by 0 bases and J by 3 bases. This CDR3 reads CASSIEDRGIYEQYF. The CDR3 region has the DNA TGTGCCAGTAGTATAGAAGACAGGGGGATCTACGAGCAGTACTTC.

The chain joins TRBV27 to TRBJ2-3, with D possibly matching TRBD1 (8 bases). The V gene's germline CDR1 is MNHEY and CDR2 SMNVEV (reference sequence). V dropped 3 bases and J dropped 0 bases, with 13 bases sitting between them. This CDR3 is built from 16 residues. CDR3 residues: CASSFTGGGSTDTQYF. Here the CDR3 DNA reads TGTGCCAGCAGTTTTACAGGGGGGGGGAGCACAGATACGCAGTATTTT.